These 28 T cell receptor beta chains were all obtained from the same sample, sequenced in a study of long-term antiretroviral therapy in people with HIV. The assay, immunoSEQ v3.0, was run at survey level. Only in-frame clones appear in the TCRdb table, and some are missing; sequencing was by immunoSEQ multiplex PCR. The data contain around 26,000 clones, about 80% of them singletons. The sequencing here drew on unsorted PBMCs, taken 1.1 years before starting antiretroviral therapy. The receptors derive from a woman in her thirties or forties with HIV.

This chain joins TRBV5-4 and TRBJ2-3; D ambiguous. Germline CDR1 is SGHNT and CDR2 is YYREEE (reference sequence). The V end was cut by 5 bases, the J end by 1 base, with 5 bases between. CDR3 length: 12 amino acids. The CDR3 bases are TGTGCCAGCAGTCCCGGCACAGATACGCAGTATTTT. Encoded protein: CASSPGTDTQYF.

The chain carries TRBV6-5 and TRBJ2-3, with D uncertain. The CDR3 is made up of 13 amino acids. Germline CDR1 is MNHEY and CDR2 is SVGAGI. Trimming removed 6 bases from V and 2 bases from J, with 9 bases in between. For the CDR3, the DNA is TGTGCCAGCAGGGCCTATACCACAGATACGCAGTATTTT. The encoded protein is CASRAYTTDTQYF.

The J gene is TRBJ1-1, the V gene TRBV10-3; 7 nucleotides align to TRBD1. This CDR3 is built from 15 residues. After removal of 7 bases from V and 1 base from J, the junction contained 9 bases not matched to a gene. CDR1 is ENHRY and CDR2 is SYGVKD in the germline V gene. Here the CDR3 reads CAIKSAGGANTEAFF. Here the CDR3 DNA reads TGTGCCATCAAATCGGCAGGGGGGGCGAACACTGAAGCTTTCTTT.

The rearrangement uses TRBV6-5 and TRBJ1-1; 7 bases agree with TRBD1. CDR1 and CDR2 from the germline V gene are MNHEY and SVGAGI. The V and J ends lost 5 bases and 10 bases, in that order; junction bases with no gene match: 10. CDR3 length: 13 residues. The CDR3 coding sequence is TGTGCCAGCAGTCCGCCGGGACAGTGGGGAGCTTTCTTT. Amino acids: CASSPPGQWGAFF.

This chain connects TRBV18 to TRBJ1-2, with 9 positions matching TRBD1. In germline, CDR1 is KGHSH, CDR2 LQKENI. V dropped 3 bases and J dropped 6; count of bases not matched to a gene: 2. The CDR3 has 13 residues. The CDR3 is CASSPGTGNGYTF. The CDR3 nucleotides are TGTGCCAGCTCACCTGGGACAGGGAATGGCTACACCTTC. The variable domain in full, completed from reference TRBV18 and TRBJ1-2, reads NAGVMQNPRHLVRRRGQEARLRCSPMKGHSHVYWYRQLPEEGLKFMVYLQKENIIDESGMPKERFSAEFPKEGPSILRIQQVVRGDSAAYFCASSPGTGNGYTFGSGTRLTVV.

In its sample, this clone was seen a few times. The V call is TRBV4-3, the J call TRBJ1-6; 9 bases agree with TRBD1. CDR1 is LGHNA and CDR2 is YSLEER in the germline V gene. Unmatched junction bases numbered 7, after V lost 0 bases and J lost 10 bases. The CDR3 spans 16 residues. CDR3 coding DNA: TGCGCCAGCAGCCAAGATTCGACAGGGGGACGGTCACCCCTCCACTTT. Protein: CASSQDSTGGRSPLHF.

The rearrangement uses TRBV27 and TRBJ2-7; no clear D gene. Germline V gene lookup returns CDR1 MNHEY and CDR2 SMNVEV (reference sequence). V dropped 6 bases and J dropped 3 bases, with 12 bases sitting between them. The CDR3 totals 13 residues. CDR3 nucleotide sequence: TGTGCCAGCAGGAGGCTCCGGCACTACGAGCAGTACTTC. Translated: CASRRLRHYEQYF.

This rearrangement joins TRBV27 to TRBJ1-4; D ambiguous. The V end was cut by 3 bases, the J end by 0 bases, with 8 bases between. Germline loops: CDR1 MNHEY, CDR2 SMNVEV (reference sequence). The CDR3 is 15 residues long. CDR3 bases: TGTGCCAGCAGTTTCGGCTTTGCAACTAATGAAAAACTGTTTTTT. Translation gives CASSFGFATNEKLFF.

This rearrangement joins TRBV6-6 to TRBJ2-7, with a weak D call TRBD1 (6 bases). V lost 4 bases and J lost 3, with 16 bases in between. Germline-derived CDR1 and CDR2 are MNHNY and SVGAGI (reference sequence). The length of the CDR3 is 15 residues. CDR3 region: CASSSKSTGNYEQYF. CDR3 nucleotides: TGTGCCAGCAGTTCCAAATCGACAGGAAACTACGAGCAGTACTTC.

As DNA, the CDR3 is TGTGCCAGCAGCTTAGACATGAACACTGAAGCTTTCTTT. Its protein product is CASSLDMNTEAFF. V gene TRBV7-9 combines with J gene TRBJ1-1; D call uncertain. This CDR3 comprises 13 residues. Per the germline V gene, CDR1 is SEHNR and CDR2 is FQNEAQ (reference sequence). Trimming stripped 1 base from V and 0 bases from J, with 3 bases between.

This clone showed up just a few times. The rearrangement joins TRBV19 to TRBJ2-7, with D unclear. The CDR3 spans 12 residues. V shed 5 bases and J shed 2 bases, with 7 bases lying between them. The V gene's germline CDR1 is LNHDA and CDR2 SQIVND (reference sequence). This CDR3 reads CASSPSPYEQYF. The CDR3 DNA is TGTGCCAGTAGTCCCTCACCCTACGAGCAGTACTTC. The full variable domain, in which reference TRBV19 and TRBJ2-7 provide the parts outside the CDR3, is DGGITQSPKYLFRKEGQNVTLSCEQNLNHDAMYWYRQDPGQGLRLIYYSQIVNDFQKGDIAEGYSVSREKKESFPLTVTSAQKNPTAFYLCASSPSPYEQYFGPGTRLTVT.

The chain combines TRBV30 with TRBJ1-5; tentative D call: TRBD1 (6 bases). Trimming left V 5 bases short and J 6 bases short, with 14 bases between. Looked up from germline, CDR1 is GTSNPN and CDR2 is SVGIG (reference sequence). This CDR3 has 13 residues. DNA of the CDR3: TGTGCCTGGGAAACAGGGCAGGGTCAGCCCCAGCATTTT. It yields the protein CAWETGQGQPQHF.

The V gene is TRBV5-6, the J gene TRBJ2-7; D perhaps matches TRBD2 (6 bases). With 2 bases removed from V and 2 bases from J, the gap between germline ends came to 14 bases. This CDR3 is built from 15 residues. Germline V gene data show CDR1 as SGHDT and CDR2 as YYEEEE. CDR3 residues: CASSFRGTLPYEQYF. CDR3 nucleotide sequence: TGTGCCAGCAGCTTCCGGGGGACCTTACCCTACGAGCAGTACTTC.

This clone was picked up one time. This rearrangement joins TRBV7-8 to TRBJ1-2; D is perhaps TRBD1 (5 bases). The V end lost 4 bases, the J end lost 1 base, and 16 bases lay between the germline ends. Germline CDR1 and CDR2: SGHVS and FQNEAQ. CDR3 length equals 16 residues. The CDR3 DNA sequence: TGTGCCAGCAGCTCCTTCTTTGACAGTTTTAACTATGGCTACACCTTC. Encoded protein: CASSSFFDSFNYGYTF.

The V and J genes are TRBV7-9 and TRBJ2-1; no reliable D call. The germline V gene has CDR1 SEHNR and CDR2 FQNEAQ (reference sequence). There are 11 residues in the CDR3. V was pared by 0 bases and J by 8 bases, with 2 bases between. The CDR3 DNA reads TGTGCCAGCAGCTTAGCGGATGAGCAGTTCTTC. Its translation is CASSLADEQFF.

The chain uses TRBV7-8 and TRBJ1-4; tentatively, D is TRBD1 (5 bases). Trimming shortened V by 4 bases and J by 8 bases, and 8 bases separated the two germline ends. Germline lookup yields CDR1 SGHVS and CDR2 FQNEAQ. The CDR3 sequence is 12 residues long. The CDR3 DNA sequence: TGTGCCAGCAGCTACGGGGCCGAAAAACTGTTTTTT. Its protein is CASSYGAEKLFF.

The chain recombines TRBV7-9 with TRBJ1-3, with D hard to call. The germline CDR1 and CDR2 sequences are SEHNR and FQNEAQ (reference sequence). The CDR3 runs 14 residues. Trimming removed 1 base from V and 4 bases from J, with 8 bases in between. DNA of the CDR3: TGTGCCAGCAGCTTAGTGGTGGCCGGAAACACCATATATTTT. This gives the protein CASSLVVAGNTIYF.

The chain has TRBV30 and TRBJ2-1; 9 nucleotides line up with TRBD2. This CDR3 contains 15 residues. CDR1 is GTSNPN, CDR2 SVGIG, per germline (reference sequence). V lost 4 bases and J lost 8; bases outside the gene matches: 12. CDR3 sequence (DNA): TGTGCCTGGAACCCGGCGGGGGGGCCCCAGGATGAGCAGTTCTTC. Its protein is CAWNPAGGPQDEQFF.

This sequence joins TRBV6-6 and TRBJ1-5; TRBD1 agrees at 7 bases. The V gene's germline CDR1 is MNHNY and CDR2 SVGAGI (reference sequence). The J segment lost 5 bases and the V segment lost 5 bases, leaving 3 bases of the junction unmatched. The CDR3 is 13 residues long. Here the CDR3 reads CASSRGRDQPQHF. In DNA, the CDR3 is TGTGCCAGCAGTAGGGGGCGCGATCAGCCCCAGCATTTT.

V is TRBV6-1 and J is TRBJ2-2; a possible D gene is TRBD1 (6 bases). Germline CDR1 MNHNS, CDR2 SASEGT. This CDR3 has 15 residues. Trimming cost V 2 bases and J 6 bases, with 13 bases left between them. The CDR3 region has the DNA TGTGCCAGCAGTGAATGGGGAGAGGGGGCCGGGGAGCTGTTTTTT. This gives the protein CASSEWGEGAGELFF.

The rearrangement uses TRBV27 and TRBJ1-1; unclear D gene. Per germline, CDR1 MNHEY and CDR2 SMNVEV (reference sequence). The V end was cut by 5 bases, the J end by 0 bases, with 7 bases between. This CDR3 spans 13 amino acids. CDR3: CASSLSLNTEAFF. As DNA, the CDR3 is TGTGCCAGCAGTCTTAGCTTGAACACTGAAGCTTTCTTT.

This clone was counted once. The genes are TRBV29-1 and TRBJ2-1; D gene uncertain. Germline loops: CDR1 SQVTM, CDR2 ANQGSEA. The CDR3 totals 18 residues. V was cut by 3 bases and J by 0 bases, with 21 bases left in between. CDR3 DNA: TGCAGCGTTGAGGGGAAGCGTGAGCCCCTGAGCTCCTACAATGAGCAGTTCTTC. It translates to CSVEGKREPLSSYNEQFF.

This chain connects TRBV30 to TRBJ2-1, with D unresolved. The CDR3 consists of 14 residues. The germline CDR1 and CDR2 sequences are GTSNPN and SVGIG (reference sequence). Deletions cut 3 bases from V and 8 bases from J, with 17 bases between. CDR3 bases: TGTGCCTGGAGAGGCTTGTTATTTTTCGATGAGCAGTTCTTC. Protein product: CAWRGLLFFDEQFF. The complete variable domain, with remaining parts taken from reference TRBV30 and TRBJ2-1, reads SQTIHQWPATLVQPVGSPLSLECTVEGTSNPNLYWYRQAAGRGLQLLFYSVGIGQISSEVPQNLSASRPQDRQFILSSKKLLLSDSGFYLCAWRGLLFFDEQFFGPGTRLTVL.

The chain has TRBV9 and TRBJ1-3; TRBD1 might be the D (6 bases). Trimming removed 0 bases at V and 0 bases at J, with 16 bases between. CDR1 is SGDLS and CDR2 is YYNGEE in the germline V gene. The CDR3 has 18 amino acids. CDR3 DNA sequence: TGTGCCAGCAGCGTAGGAGGGGGGGGCGCAATCTCTGGAAACACCATATATTTT. It codes for CASSVGGGGAISGNTIYF. The entire variable domain, with the rest obtained from reference TRBV9 and TRBJ1-3, is as follows: DSGVTQTPKHLITATGQRVTLRCSPRSGDLSVYWYQQSLDQGLQFLIQYYNGEERAKGNILERFSAQQFPDLHSELNLSSLELGDSALYFCASSVGGGGAISGNTIYFGEGSWLTVV.

The chain joins TRBV11-2 to TRBJ2-3; D might be TRBD1 (5 bases). The V gene lost 5 bases and the J gene lost 8 bases, with 23 bases spanning the gap. The CDR3 has 16 amino acids. CDR1 is SGHAT, CDR2 FQNNGV, per germline. Here the CDR3 DNA reads TGTGCCAGCAGCCCTCCTTTTGGGGCCCCGGCTCGTACGCAGTATTTT. Its translation: CASSPPFGAPARTQYF.

The J gene is TRBJ2-2, the V gene TRBV19, with 7 positions matching TRBD1. The CDR3 has 15 amino acids. The V gene end was trimmed by 4 bases and the J gene end by 4 bases; junction bases not matched to a gene: 6. Per germline, CDR1 LNHDA and CDR2 SQIVND (reference sequence). CDR3 region: CASSTQWDSTGELFF. For the CDR3, the DNA is TGTGCCAGTAGTACGCAATGGGACAGCACCGGGGAGCTGTTTTTT.

The rearrangement links TRBV11-1 to TRBJ2-7; D is ambiguous. Germline loops: CDR1 SGHAT, CDR2 FQDESV (reference sequence). The CDR3 is 14 amino acids. Deletions cut 1 base from V and 4 bases from J, with 11 bases between. The CDR3 nucleotides are TGTGCCAGCAGCTTAGTGGTTGGTCGATACGAGCAGTACTTC. Protein sequence: CASSLVVGRYEQYF.

J is TRBJ1-5 and V is TRBV13; TRBD1 is a possible D gene (5 bases). The CDR3 length is 14 residues. V was shortened by 3 bases and J by 4 bases, with 10 bases between the two germline ends. Looked up from germline, CDR1 is PRHDT and CDR2 is FYEKMQ (reference sequence). The CDR3 region is CASSFGTGNQPQHF. DNA for the CDR3: TGTGCCAGCAGCTTTGGGACGGGAAATCAGCCCCAGCATTTT.